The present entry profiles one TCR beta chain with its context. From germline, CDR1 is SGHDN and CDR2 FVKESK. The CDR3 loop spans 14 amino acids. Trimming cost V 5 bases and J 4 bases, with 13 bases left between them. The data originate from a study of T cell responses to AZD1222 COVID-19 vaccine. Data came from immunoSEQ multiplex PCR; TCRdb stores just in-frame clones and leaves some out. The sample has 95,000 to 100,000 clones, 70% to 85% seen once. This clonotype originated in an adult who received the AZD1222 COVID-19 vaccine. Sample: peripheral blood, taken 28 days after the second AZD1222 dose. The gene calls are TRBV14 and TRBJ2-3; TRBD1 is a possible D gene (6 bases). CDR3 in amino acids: CASSVYRVSDTQYF. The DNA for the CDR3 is TGTGCCAGCAGCGTCTACAGGGTTTCAGATACGCAGTATTTT.